These 19 T cell receptor beta chains were sequenced from one sample in a study of cytomegalovirus exposure and HLA in healthy donors (dated by TCRdb to 2015 to 2018). The library was produced with the immunoSEQ multiplex PCR assay. A mixture of 60 forward primers for TCR Vbeta segments and 13 reverse primers for TCR Jbeta segments was used in the multiplex PCR. The table was pulled from immuneACCESS by TCRdb, which kept in-frame rearrangements only. Such tables lose some clones; where checked, under half of the loss comes from unresolved V genes, and the rest has no known cause. Here the sample has roughly 160,000 clones; more than 65% occur a single time. The top ten hold under 1.5% of the sample. What was sequenced was PBMCs. Every receptor here comes from a man aged 25-45 years in good health and CMV-seronegative.

The V and J genes are TRBV5-4 and TRBJ2-6; D unresolved. Trimming removed 0 bases at V and 0 bases at J, with 10 bases between. CDR3 length equals 17 residues. The V gene's germline CDR1 is SGHNT and CDR2 YYREEE (reference sequence). The CDR3 reads CASSLGASSSGANVLTF. The CDR3 nucleotides read TGTGCCAGCAGCTTGGGGGCTTCGAGCTCTGGGGCCAACGTCCTGACTTTC.

The rearrangement uses TRBV11-2 and TRBJ2-5; D is uncertain. Between the trimmed V and J ends, which lost 1 base and 1 base, there was a span of 10 bases. CDR1 and CDR2 from the germline V gene are SGHAT and FQNNGV. The CDR3 sequence is 15 residues long. This chain's CDR3 is CASSLGRVAQETQYF. CDR3 nucleotides: TGTGCCAGCAGCTTAGGCCGGGTAGCCCAAGAGACCCAGTACTTC. Together with reference TRBV11-2 and TRBJ2-5, the CDR3 gives the full variable domain: EAGVAQSPRYKIIEKRQSVAFWCNPISGHATLYWYQQILGQGPKLLIQFQNNGVVDDSQLPKDRFSAERLKGVDSTLKIQPAKLEDSAVYLCASSLGRVAQETQYFGPGTRLLVL.

This clone was counted once. CDR3 bases: TGTGCCAGCAGTGAGTCGGAGGTCGGGGGAGAGACCCAGTACTTC. Protein: CASSESEVGGETQYF. The chain recombines TRBV2 with TRBJ2-5; weak D call: TRBD2 (6 bases). Deletions cut 3 bases from V and 4 bases from J, with 15 bases between. In germline, CDR1 is SNHLY, CDR2 FYNNEI. The CDR3 runs to 15 residues.

The chain recombines TRBV2 with TRBJ1-4; no definite D call. V dropped 2 bases and J dropped 5 bases, with 12 bases sitting between them. The CDR3 contains 15 residues. Germline V gives CDR1 SNHLY, CDR2 FYNNEI. CDR3 DNA sequence: TGTGCCAGCAGTGAACAGGCAGGATGGAATGAAAAACTGTTTTTT. It encodes CASSEQAGWNEKLFF.

The chain carries TRBV9 and TRBJ2-5; 9 bases align to TRBD1. The DNA end favors TRBJ2-7, so the J call may be wrong. The CDR3 spans 16 residues. The V gene's germline CDR1 is SGDLS and CDR2 YYNGEE. The CDR3 nucleotides read TGTGCCAGCAGCGTAGGTTTCGGGACAGGGTCCTACGAGCAGTACTTC. It encodes CASSVGFGTGSYEQYF.

In its sample, this clone was seen once. This chain uses TRBV19 with TRBJ2-7, with 11 bases lining up with TRBD1. V lost 10 bases to trimming and J lost 5 bases; unmatched junction nucleotides: 10. The germline gives CDR1 LNHDA, CDR2 SQIVND (reference sequence). The length of the CDR3 is 14 residues. CDR3 bases: TGTGCCATTTCGGGGGACAGGGGGTGCCACGAGCAGTACTTC. Amino acids: CAISGDRGCHEQYF.

V and J are TRBV2 and TRBJ2-7, with 8 bases identical to TRBD1. This CDR3 region has 13 residues. CDR1 and CDR2 from the germline V gene are SNHLY and FYNNEI. The junction had 10 bases not matched to a gene; V was cut back by 10 bases and J by 5 bases. The CDR3 coding sequence is TGTGCCACGAGGGACAGGTTATTTGACGAGCAGTACTTC. It is translated as CATRDRLFDEQYF.

This sequence joins TRBV11-2 and TRBJ2-7; 8 bases agree with TRBD1. CDR3 length equals 18 residues. Germline V CDR1 and CDR2: SGHAT, FQNNGV. Unmatched junction bases numbered 17, after V lost 6 bases and J lost 1 base. CDR3 DNA sequence: TGTGCCAGCAGTCCCGTGGGAGGACAGGGAAAGAATTCCTACGAGCAGTACTTC. This encodes CASSPVGGQGKNSYEQYF.

This clone appeared once. The CDR3: CASSSSGSTYEQYF. Here the CDR3 DNA reads TGTGCCAGCAGTTCTAGCGGGAGTACCTACGAGCAGTACTTC. The chain employs TRBV28 and TRBJ2-7; 10 bases agree with TRBD2. This CDR3 spans 14 amino acids. Germline V CDR1 and CDR2: MDHEN, SYDVKM. With 4 bases clipped from V and 2 bases from J, the junction kept 2 bases outside the gene matches.

This chain joins TRBV19 and TRBJ2-1, with D unclear. Germline loops: CDR1 LNHDA, CDR2 SQIVND (reference sequence). This CDR3 contains 15 residues. Trimming cost V 3 bases and J 9 bases, with 18 bases left between them. CDR3 nucleotide sequence: TGTGCCAGTAGTATCTCGCGGTCCCTTGAAGGTGAGCAGTTCTTC. It specifies CASSISRSLEGEQFF.

The chain links TRBV5-1 to TRBJ2-4; maybe TRBD1 (5 bases). V was shortened by 2 bases and J by 2 bases, with 14 bases between the two germline ends. The CDR3 has 16 residues. Germline assignment: CDR1 SGHRS and CDR2 YFSETQ. The CDR3 is CASSFQTGRTKNIQYF. CDR3 coding DNA: TGCGCCAGCAGCTTCCAAACAGGAAGAACCAAAAACATTCAGTACTTC. The variable domain in full, with the rest retrieved from reference TRBV5-1 and TRBJ2-4, is KAGVTQTPRYLIKTRGQQVTLSCSPISGHRSVSWYQQTPGQGLQFLFEYFSETQRNKGNFPGRFSGRQFSNSRSEMNVSTLELGDSALYLCASSFQTGRTKNIQYFGAGTRLSVL.

The chain uses TRBV5-4 and TRBJ2-5; TRBD1 aligns across 8 bases. V was clipped by 4 bases and J by 2 bases; unmatched bases: 7. Germline values: CDR1 SGHNT, CDR2 YYREEE (reference sequence). This CDR3 has 15 amino acids. The CDR3 coding sequence is TGTGCCAGCAGCGTCGACAGGGGACCTCAAGAGACCCAGTACTTC. Protein: CASSVDRGPQETQYF.

The rearrangement joins TRBV4-1 to TRBJ1-5, with D perhaps TRBD1 (5 bases). CDR1 is MGHRA and CDR2 is YSYEKL in the germline V gene. There are 15 residues in the CDR3. V was trimmed by 5 bases and J by 5 bases, leaving 16 bases between them. DNA of the CDR3: TGCGCCAGCAGCTCTTTGGCAGGGATCCATCAGCCCCAGCATTTT. Residues: CASSSLAGIHQPQHF.

The chain couples TRBV2 to TRBJ2-2, with 9 positions matching TRBD1. V shed 8 bases and J 4 bases; nucleotides not matched to a gene: 5. The CDR3 contains 14 residues. Per the germline V gene, CDR1 is SNHLY and CDR2 is FYNNEI. CDR3 sequence: CASRTGVGTGELFF. In nucleotides, the CDR3 is TGTGCCAGCCGGACAGGGGTGGGCACCGGGGAGCTGTTTTTT.

The chain combines TRBV4-3 with TRBJ2-7, with 10 bases lining up with TRBD1. Germline V CDR1 and CDR2: LGHNA, YSLEER. Losses at the gene ends were 4 bases for V and 5 bases for J; bases not matched to a gene: 5. The CDR3 length is 14 residues. Here the CDR3 DNA reads TGCGCCAGCAGCCCCGGGACAGGGGATAACGAGCAGTACTTC. Translation gives CASSPGTGDNEQYF.

The count of this clone is one. The chain carries TRBV7-8 and TRBJ1-1; TRBD1 aligns across 9 bases. Germline V gene data show CDR1 as SGHVS and CDR2 as FQNEAQ. V lost 5 bases to trimming and J lost 11 bases; unmatched junction nucleotides: 12. The CDR3 spans 14 residues. DNA for the CDR3: TGTGCCAGCAGCAGAGGACAGGGGATCGAGGGTGCTTTCTTT. Protein: CASSRGQGIEGAFF.

V and J are TRBV30 and TRBJ2-1; possibly TRBD1 for D (6 bases). The CDR3 extends over 15 amino acids. Trimming took off 4 bases at V and 7 bases at J, with 20 bases between the two ends. Germline V gene data show CDR1 as GTSNPN and CDR2 as SVGIG (reference sequence). CDR3 in amino acids: CAWIGLRGAVNEQFF. CDR3 coding DNA: TGTGCCTGGATTGGACTCAGGGGAGCGGTAAATGAGCAGTTCTTC.

The chain joins TRBV29-1 to TRBJ2-3, with 9 bases lining up with TRBD2. The CDR3 sequence is 15 residues long. With 7 bases clipped from V and 1 base from J, the junction kept 9 bases outside the gene matches. Germline V gene data show CDR1 as SQVTM and CDR2 as ANQGSEA. The CDR3 bases are TGCAGCGCCGAACATAGCGGGGGCCGCACAGATACGCAGTATTTT. Protein: CSAEHSGGRTDTQYF.

The V and J genes are TRBV6-5 and TRBJ2-7; 9 nucleotides agree with TRBD2. The V gene end was trimmed by 4 bases and the J gene end by 4 bases; junction bases not matched to a gene: 8. CDR3 size: 15 residues. CDR1 is MNHEY and CDR2 is SVGAGI in the germline V gene. CDR3 in amino acids: CASSLGRGGSYEQYF. For the CDR3, the DNA is TGTGCCAGCAGTTTGGGGCGGGGGGGTAGTTACGAGCAGTACTTC.